This entry lists 8 T cell receptor beta chains sequenced from one sample in a study of shared clonotypes between healthy human individuals. TCRdb's copy holds only in-frame clones and misses some; the assay was immunoSEQ multiplex PCR. The table includes about 2.4 million clones, under 95% detected once. Specimen: naive CD4+ T cells from PBMCs. Described subset: CD45RA+ positively selected. The receptor set was obtained from a man aged 18 to 35 in good health. Some clones in this sample may be carry-over from other donors' samples.

This chain links TRBV5-8 with TRBJ2-3, with 8 bases identical to TRBD2. J gave up 2 bases and V 0 bases, and 5 bases lay outside the gene matches. The CDR3 consists of 16 residues. Germline V lookup: CDR1 SGHTS, CDR2 YDEGEE. This CDR3 is CASSLGSGTNTDTQYF. The CDR3 DNA is TGTGCCAGCAGCTTGGGTAGCGGGACCAACACAGATACGCAGTATTTT.

This clone was picked up a small number of times. This CDR3 is also generated by other DNA sequences in the sample. The rearrangement uses TRBV6-6 and TRBJ1-5; D is perhaps TRBD1 (6 bases). This CDR3 is built from 12 residues. Per the germline V gene, CDR1 is MNHNY and CDR2 is SVGAGI (reference sequence). V was trimmed by 6 bases and J by 4 bases, leaving 7 bases between them. The CDR3 sequence is CASRTGNQPQHF. The CDR3 DNA sequence: TGTGCCAGCAGGACAGGAAATCAGCCCCAGCATTTT.

In its sample, this clone was seen once. The J gene is TRBJ2-5, the V gene TRBV6-5; 9 bases are shared with TRBD1. CDR3 length equals 16 residues. V shed 0 bases, J shed 1 base, and the junction held 3 bases outside the gene matches. CDR1 and CDR2 from the germline V gene are MNHEY and SVGAGI. CDR3 in amino acids: CASSYSGTGRQETQYF. In nucleotides, the CDR3 is TGTGCCAGCAGTTACTCAGGGACAGGGCGCCAAGAGACCCAGTACTTC.

J is TRBJ2-1 and V is TRBV6-5; 7 positions match TRBD2. The CDR3 covers 15 residues. Unmatched junction bases numbered 9, after V lost 2 bases and J lost 8 bases. The V gene's germline CDR1 is MNHEY and CDR2 SVGAGI. This chain's CDR3 is CASSYGAGAGDEQFF. In DNA form, the CDR3 reads TGTGCCAGCAGTTACGGGGCGGGAGCTGGGGATGAGCAGTTCTTC.

The CDR3 reads CASSTIYPLSNQPQHF. In nucleotides, the CDR3 is TGTGCCAGCTCAACCATATATCCCCTTAGCAATCAGCCCCAGCATTTT. V usage is TRBV18 and J usage is TRBJ1-5; the D is unclear. V was clipped by 5 bases and J by 0 bases, with 14 bases between them. The CDR3 runs 16 residues. The germline gives CDR1 KGHSH, CDR2 LQKENI.

V and J are TRBV6-1 and TRBJ1-5; the D is unclear. CDR3 length: 14 amino acids. Germline V gene lookup returns CDR1 MNHNS and CDR2 SASEGT. Between the trimmed V and J ends, which lost 6 bases and 4 bases, there was a span of 13 bases. The CDR3 region has the DNA TGTGCCAGCAGAAGACCGGGCAGTAATCAGCCCCAGCATTTT. Translated: CASRRPGSNQPQHF.

This chain connects TRBV14 to TRBJ2-1; no clear D. CDR3 length equals 13 residues. CDR1 and CDR2 (germline): SGHDN, FVKESK. Trimming left V 4 bases short and J 8 bases short, with 12 bases between. The CDR3 loop reads CASSRLSQHEQFF. Written as DNA, the CDR3 is TGTGCCAGCAGCCGCCTCAGTCAGCATGAGCAGTTCTTC.

The sample holds one count of this clone. The V and J genes are TRBV18 and TRBJ2-2; D remains ambiguous. Trimming left V 0 bases short and J 3 bases short, with 8 bases between. The CDR3 is 15 amino acids. Per the germline V gene, CDR1 is KGHSH and CDR2 is LQKENI. Here the CDR3 reads CASSPPPQDTGELFF. In DNA form, the CDR3 reads TGTGCCAGCTCACCACCGCCTCAAGACACCGGGGAGCTGTTTTTT.